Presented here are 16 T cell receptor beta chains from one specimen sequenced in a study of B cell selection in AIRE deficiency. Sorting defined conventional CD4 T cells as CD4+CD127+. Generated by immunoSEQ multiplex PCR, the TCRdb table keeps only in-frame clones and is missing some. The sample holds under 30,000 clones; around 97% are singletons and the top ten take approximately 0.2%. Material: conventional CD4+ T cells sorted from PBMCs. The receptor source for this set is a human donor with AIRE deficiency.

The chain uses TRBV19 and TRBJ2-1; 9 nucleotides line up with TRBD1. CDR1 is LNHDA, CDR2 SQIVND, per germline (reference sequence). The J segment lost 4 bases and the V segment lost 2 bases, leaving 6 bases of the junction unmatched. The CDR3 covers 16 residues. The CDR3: CASSITRGQGYNEQFF. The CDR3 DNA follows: TGTGCCAGTAGTATAACCAGGGGACAGGGTTACAATGAGCAGTTCTTC.

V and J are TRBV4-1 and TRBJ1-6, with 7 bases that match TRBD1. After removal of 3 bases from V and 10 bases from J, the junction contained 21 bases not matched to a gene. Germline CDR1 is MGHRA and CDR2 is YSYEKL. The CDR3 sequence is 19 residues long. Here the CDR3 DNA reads TGCGCCAGCAGCCATACAAAAGCTCGCAGGGGGTCAAAAGGCTCACCCCTCCACTTT. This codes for CASSHTKARRGSKGSPLHF.

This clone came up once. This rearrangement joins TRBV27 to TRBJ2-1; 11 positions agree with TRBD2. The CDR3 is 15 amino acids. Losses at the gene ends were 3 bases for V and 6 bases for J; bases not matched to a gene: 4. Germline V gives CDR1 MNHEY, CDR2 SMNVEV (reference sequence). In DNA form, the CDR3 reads TGTGCCAGCAGTTTGACTAGCGGGAATTCCAATGAGCAGTTCTTC. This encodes CASSLTSGNSNEQFF.

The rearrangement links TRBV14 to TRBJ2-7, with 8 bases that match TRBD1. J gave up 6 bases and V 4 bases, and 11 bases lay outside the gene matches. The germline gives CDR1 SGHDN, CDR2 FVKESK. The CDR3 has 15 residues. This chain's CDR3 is CASSLLPTGVREQYF. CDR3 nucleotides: TGTGCCAGCAGCCTATTGCCGACAGGGGTTCGCGAGCAGTACTTC.

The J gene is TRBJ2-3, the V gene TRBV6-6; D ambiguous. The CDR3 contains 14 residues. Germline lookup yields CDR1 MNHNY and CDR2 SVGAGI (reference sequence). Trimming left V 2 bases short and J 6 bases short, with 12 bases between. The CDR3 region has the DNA TGTGCCAGCAGTTACAGTCTCTCCGGGGATACGCAGTATTTT. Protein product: CASSYSLSGDTQYF.

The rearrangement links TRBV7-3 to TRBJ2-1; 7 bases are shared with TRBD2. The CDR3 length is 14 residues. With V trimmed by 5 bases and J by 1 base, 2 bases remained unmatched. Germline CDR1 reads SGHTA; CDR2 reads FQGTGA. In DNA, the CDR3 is TGTGCCAGCAGCCAAGCGGGATCCTACAATGAGCAGTTCTTC. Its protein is CASSQAGSYNEQFF.

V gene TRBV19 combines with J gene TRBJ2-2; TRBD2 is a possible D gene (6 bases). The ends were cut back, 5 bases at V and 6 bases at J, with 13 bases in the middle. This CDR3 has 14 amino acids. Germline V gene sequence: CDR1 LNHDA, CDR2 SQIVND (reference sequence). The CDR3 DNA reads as TGTGCCAGTAGTGCCTCACTAGCAGCCGGGGAGCTGTTTTTT. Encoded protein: CASSASLAAGELFF.

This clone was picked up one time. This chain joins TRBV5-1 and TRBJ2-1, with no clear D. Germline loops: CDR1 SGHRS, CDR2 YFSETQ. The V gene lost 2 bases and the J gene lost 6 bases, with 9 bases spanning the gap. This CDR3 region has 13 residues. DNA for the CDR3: TGCGCCAGCAGCTTAATCGGCGGCAATGAGCAGTTCTTC. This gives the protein CASSLIGGNEQFF.

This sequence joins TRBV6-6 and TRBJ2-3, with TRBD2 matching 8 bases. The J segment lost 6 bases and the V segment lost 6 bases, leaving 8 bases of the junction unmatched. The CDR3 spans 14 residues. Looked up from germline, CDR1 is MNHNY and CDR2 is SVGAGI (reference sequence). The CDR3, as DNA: TGTGCCAGCAGACCGAGCGGGAGCCCCGATACGCAGTATTTT. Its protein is CASRPSGSPDTQYF.

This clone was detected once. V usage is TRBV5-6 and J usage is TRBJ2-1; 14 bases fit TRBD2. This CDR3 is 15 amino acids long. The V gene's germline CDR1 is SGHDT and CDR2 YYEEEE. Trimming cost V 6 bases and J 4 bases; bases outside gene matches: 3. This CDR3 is CASIRLAGGYNEQFF. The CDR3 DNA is TGTGCCAGCATCCGACTAGCGGGAGGGTACAATGAGCAGTTCTTC.

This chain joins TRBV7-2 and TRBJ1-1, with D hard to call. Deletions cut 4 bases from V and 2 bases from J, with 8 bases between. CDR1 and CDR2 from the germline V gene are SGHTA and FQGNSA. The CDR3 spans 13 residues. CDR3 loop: CASSSGSNTEAFF. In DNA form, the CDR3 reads TGTGCCAGCAGCTCGGGTTCTAACACTGAAGCTTTCTTT.

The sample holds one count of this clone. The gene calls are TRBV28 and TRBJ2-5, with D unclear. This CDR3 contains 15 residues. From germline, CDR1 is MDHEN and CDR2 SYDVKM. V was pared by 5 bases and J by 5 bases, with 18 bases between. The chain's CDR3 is CASSPSGLGRETQYF. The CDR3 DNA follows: TGTGCCAGCAGTCCCTCCGGGCTTGGCAGGGAGACCCAGTACTTC.

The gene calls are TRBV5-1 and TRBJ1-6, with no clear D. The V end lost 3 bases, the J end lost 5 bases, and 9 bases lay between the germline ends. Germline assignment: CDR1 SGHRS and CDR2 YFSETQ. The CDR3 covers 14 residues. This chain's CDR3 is CASSSNTHNSPLHF. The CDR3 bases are TGCGCCAGCAGCTCCAATACCCATAATTCACCCCTCCACTTT. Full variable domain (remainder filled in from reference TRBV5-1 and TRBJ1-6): KAGVTQTPRYLIKTRGQQVTLSCSPISGHRSVSWYQQTPGQGLQFLFEYFSETQRNKGNFPGRFSGRQFSNSRSEMNVSTLELGDSALYLCASSSNTHNSPLHFGNGTRLTVT.

The CDR3 region is CASSYSSGSSYEQYF. Here the CDR3 DNA reads TGTGCCAGCAGTTACTCGTCCGGGAGCTCCTACGAGCAGTACTTC. V is TRBV6-5 and J is TRBJ2-7; D might be TRBD2 (6 bases). V lost 0 bases and J lost 0, with 9 bases in between. The CDR3 is 15 residues long. Germline assignment: CDR1 MNHEY and CDR2 SVGAGI.

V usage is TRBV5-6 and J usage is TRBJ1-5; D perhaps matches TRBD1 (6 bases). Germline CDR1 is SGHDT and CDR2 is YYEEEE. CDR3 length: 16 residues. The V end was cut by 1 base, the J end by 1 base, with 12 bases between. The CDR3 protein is CASSLNGGASNQPQHF. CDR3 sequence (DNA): TGTGCCAGCAGCTTGAACGGGGGGGCAAGCAATCAGCCCCAGCATTTT.

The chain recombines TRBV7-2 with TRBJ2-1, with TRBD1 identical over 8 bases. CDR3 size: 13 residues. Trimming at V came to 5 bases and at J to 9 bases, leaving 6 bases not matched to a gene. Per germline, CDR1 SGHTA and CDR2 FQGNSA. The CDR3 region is CASSRTGNGEQFF. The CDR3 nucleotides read TGTGCCAGCAGCCGGACAGGGAATGGTGAGCAGTTCTTC.